This TCR beta chain was captured by sequencing in a study of cytomegalovirus exposure and HLA in healthy donors. Both 60 Vbeta primers and 13 Jbeta primers went into the PCR. Using immunoSEQ multiplex PCR, the repertoire was profiled, and TCRdb retains in-frame clones only, with some absent. There are 160,000 or so clones in the sample; 60% to 85% occur only once, and more than 2% lies in the top ten. Study results and caveats: In vitro experiments confirmed that a few CMV-associated chains were specific for CMV antigens. Altogether, 170 or so TCR beta chains were recorded as cytomegalovirus-associated.

This clone came up many times. Its specificity is not known. The CDR3 sequence is 15 residues long. Germline lookup yields CDR1 MNHNS and CDR2 SASEGT. V shed 2 bases and J 1 base; nucleotides not matched to a gene: 1. V usage is TRBV6-1 and J usage is TRBJ1-2; 10 bases map to TRBD1. Sample: PBMCs. The receptor was derived from a man in his forties or fifties in good health and CMV-seropositive. The CDR3 sequence is CASSEWDRGNYGYTF. CDR3 nucleotide sequence: TGTGCCAGCAGTGAATGGGACAGGGGTAACTATGGCTACACCTTC.